Following are 7 T cell receptor beta chains from one sample sequenced in a study of T cells in Graves' hyperthyroidism and ophthalmopathy. TCR beta CDR3 regions were amplified from RNA. First-round RT-PCR targeting the TCR CDR3 was performed with the HTBI primer set. TCRdb reprocessed the multiplex PCR reads via MiXCR and lists one record per CDR3 protein. The sample contains about 380,000 distinct CDR3 sequences, 14% of which appear only once. The specimen sequenced was blood. These receptor sequences come from a woman in her thirties with Graves' ophthalmopathy.

This clonotype was counted many times. CDR3 bases: TGTGCCAGCATTAGAGCGGCGGTTTCCCGAGAGACCCAGTACTTC. Translation: CASIRAAVSRETQYF. This rearrangement joins TRBV2 to TRBJ2-5, with D possibly matching TRBD2 (5 bases). V was clipped by 7 bases and J by 4 bases, with 19 bases between them. CDR1 is SNHLY and CDR2 is FYNNEI in the germline V gene. The CDR3 has 15 amino acids. The full variable domain, rest sourced from reference TRBV2 and TRBJ2-5, is EPEVTQTPSHQVTQMGQEVILRCVPISNHLYFYWYRQILGQKVEFLVSFYNNEISEKSEIFDDQFSVERPDGSNFTLKIRSTKLEDSAMYFCASIRAAVSRETQYFGPGTRLLVL.

This clonotype has at least ten counts. CDR3 bases: TGCAGTGCTAGAGGGGACTCCCTTCCCGAGACCCAGTACTTC. Translated, it gives CSARGDSLPETQYF. The chain is built from TRBV20-1 and TRBJ2-5; D is possibly TRBD2 (6 bases). CDR3 length: 14 residues. The V end was cut by 1 base, the J end by 5 bases, with 14 bases between. Germline V gives CDR1 DFQATT, CDR2 SNEGSKA (reference sequence).

This clonotype showed up many times. The chain links TRBV15 to TRBJ2-7; D uncertain. V lost 0 bases and J lost 0, with 6 bases in between. The V gene's germline CDR1 is LNHNV and CDR2 YYDKDF (reference sequence). The CDR3 spans 14 residues. The CDR3, as DNA: TGTGCCACCAGCAGAGAACGACACTCCTACGAGCAGTACTTC. It translates to CATSRERHSYEQYF.

This clonotype was seen a handful of times. This chain joins TRBV6-1 and TRBJ1-2; weak D call: TRBD1 (6 bases). V lost 5 bases, J lost 1 base, and 17 bases lay in between. CDR1 and CDR2 from the germline V gene are MNHNS and SASEGT. The CDR3 is 16 amino acids. The CDR3 bases are TGTGCCAGCAGTAGGACAGCCGAAACACATAACTATGGCTACACCTTC. It encodes CASSRTAETHNYGYTF.

V and J are TRBV24-1 and TRBJ1-5; 8 nucleotides line up with TRBD1. CDR3 length: 14 residues. Germline CDR1 is KGHDR and CDR2 is SFDVKD. J was trimmed by 7 bases and V by 5 bases; bases with no gene match: 6. CDR3 nucleotides: TGTGCCACCAGTGGACAGGGGTCGAACCAGCCCCAGCATTTT. Its protein is CATSGQGSNQPQHF.

This clonotype was seen at least ten times. The gene calls are TRBV2 and TRBJ2-5, with D perhaps matching TRBD1 (5 bases). Trimming stripped 6 bases from V and 1 base from J, with 12 bases between. Germline CDR1 SNHLY, CDR2 FYNNEI. The CDR3 is 14 residues long. The CDR3 coding sequence is TGTGCCAGCAGAAAGGGGCGCTCCCAAGAGACCCAGTACTTC. Translating gives CASRKGRSQETQYF.

Ten or more counts support this clonotype. The chain carries TRBV15 and TRBJ2-7; 7 bases line up with TRBD1. Germline CDR1 and CDR2: LNHNV and YYDKDF (reference sequence). V gave up 0 bases and J gave up 2 bases; unmatched junction bases: 7. The CDR3 contains 16 residues. This CDR3 reads CATSRDRLQGAYEQYF. In nucleotides, the CDR3 is TGTGCCACCAGCAGAGATCGATTGCAGGGGGCCTACGAGCAGTACTTC.